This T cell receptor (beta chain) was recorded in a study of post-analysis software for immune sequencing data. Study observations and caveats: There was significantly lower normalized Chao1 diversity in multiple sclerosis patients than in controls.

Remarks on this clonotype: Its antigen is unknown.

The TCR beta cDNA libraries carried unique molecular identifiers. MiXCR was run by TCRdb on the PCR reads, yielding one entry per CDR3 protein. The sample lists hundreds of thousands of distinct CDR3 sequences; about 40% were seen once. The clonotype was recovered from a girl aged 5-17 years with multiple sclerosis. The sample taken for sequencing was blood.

In DNA, the CDR3 is TGTGCCACCAGTGAGACTAGCGGGGGCTTAAGCTCCTACAATGAGCAGTTCTTC. As protein: CATSETSGGLSSYNEQFF. The rearrangement uses TRBV24-1 and TRBJ2-1; 12 bases match TRBD2. CDR3 length: 18 residues. CDR1 is KGHDR, CDR2 SFDVKD, per germline. Trimming cost V 4 bases and J 0 bases; bases outside gene matches: 6.